This T cell receptor (beta chain) originates from a study of shared clonotypes between healthy human individuals. Whole-study results and caveats: Only blood was sampled, and tissue TCR repertoires likely differ from blood ones. Expectations were that clonotype sharing among donors would be affected by sequencing depth.

Generated by immunoSEQ multiplex PCR, the TCRdb table keeps only in-frame clones and is missing some. The sample lists hundreds of thousands of clones; roughly three quarters were seen once. CDR1 is SNHLY, CDR2 FYNNEI, per germline. V was pared by 2 bases and J by 0 bases, with 14 bases between. This CDR3 comprises 16 residues. A word on this clone: What it binds is not known.

Unsorted samples used roughly 90 million PBMCs for genomic DNA. The genes are TRBV2 and TRBJ2-7; D unresolved. Sequenced sample: PBMCs. The receptor was isolated from a woman aged 40-49 years in good health. Some clones in this sample may be carry-over from other donors' samples. The CDR3 protein is CASSEWEAPSSYEQYF. CDR3 sequence (DNA): TGTGCCAGCAGTGAATGGGAAGCGCCCAGCTCCTACGAGCAGTACTTC.